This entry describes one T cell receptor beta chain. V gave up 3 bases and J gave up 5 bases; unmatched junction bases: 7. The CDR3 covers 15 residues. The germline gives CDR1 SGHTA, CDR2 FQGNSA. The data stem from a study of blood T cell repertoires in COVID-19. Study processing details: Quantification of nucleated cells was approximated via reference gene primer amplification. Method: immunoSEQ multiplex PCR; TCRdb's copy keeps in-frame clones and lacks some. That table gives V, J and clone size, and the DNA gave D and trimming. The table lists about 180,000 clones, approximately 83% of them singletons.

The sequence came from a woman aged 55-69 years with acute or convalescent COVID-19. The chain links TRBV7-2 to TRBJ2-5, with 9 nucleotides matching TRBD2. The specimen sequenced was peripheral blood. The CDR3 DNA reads TGTGCCAGCAGCTTCCCTGCGGGGGGGAGGGAGACCCAGTACTTC. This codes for CASSFPAGGRETQYF.